Each of the 19 T cell receptor beta chains below was sequenced from the same sample in a study of blood T cell repertoires in COVID-19. The method was immunoSEQ multiplex PCR; TCRdb's version includes in-frame clones alone and lacks a portion of them. This repertoire shows over 250,000 clones, 80% to 90% found once; its top ten account for 2.4%. The sample taken for sequencing was PBMCs or T cells enriched from blood (not recorded which). These TCRs come from a woman aged 18-35 years who had recovered from COVID-19.

This chain uses TRBV29-1 with TRBJ1-1; D gene uncertain. Germline lookup yields CDR1 SQVTM and CDR2 ANQGSEA. Trimming removed 4 bases from V and 1 base from J, with 7 bases in between. The length of the CDR3 is 12 residues. The CDR3 bases are TGCAGCGTTGTCCCCCAGAACACTGAAGCTTTCTTT. Translating gives CSVVPQNTEAFF.

The gene calls are TRBV27 and TRBJ1-2; D remains ambiguous. Trimming took off 11 bases at V and 2 bases at J, with 12 bases between the two ends. Per the germline V gene, CDR1 is MNHEY and CDR2 is SMNVEV (reference sequence). This CDR3 has 12 amino acids. CDR3 sequence: CAVVTPNYGYTF. CDR3 DNA sequence: TGTGCCGTCGTCACACCGAACTATGGCTACACCTTC.

This chain joins TRBV7-2 and TRBJ2-2; tentative D call: TRBD1 (6 bases). V was cut by 5 bases and J by 1 base, with 8 bases left in between. Germline values: CDR1 SGHTA, CDR2 FQGNSA. The CDR3 is made up of 14 amino acids. CDR3 protein: CASSLDRNTGELFF. In DNA form, the CDR3 reads TGTGCCAGCAGCCTGGACAGGAACACCGGGGAGCTGTTTTTT. The full variable domain, rest sourced from reference TRBV7-2 and TRBJ2-2, is GAGVSQSPSNKVTEKGKDVELRCDPISGHTALYWYRQSLGQGLEFLIYFQGNSAPDKSGLPSDRFSAERTGGSVSTLTIQRTQQEDSAVYLCASSLDRNTGELFFGEGSRLTVL.

The chain employs TRBV7-9 and TRBJ1-4; 12 bases are shared with TRBD1. This CDR3 has 16 amino acids. The junction had 4 bases not matched to a gene; V was cut back by 5 bases and J by 3 bases. Germline loops: CDR1 SEHNR, CDR2 FQNEAQ (reference sequence). CDR3 residues: CASSTGQGAANEKLFF. DNA of the CDR3: TGTGCCAGCAGCACGGGACAGGGGGCAGCTAATGAAAAACTGTTTTTT.

J is TRBJ2-3 and V is TRBV5-5, with 13 bases lining up with TRBD2. CDR1 and CDR2 (germline): SGHKS, YYEKEE (reference sequence). This CDR3 region has 17 residues. After removal of 4 bases from V and 1 base from J, the junction contained 6 bases not matched to a gene. The DNA of the CDR3 is TGTGCCAGCAGCCCGACCGGGACTAGCGGGGGCACAGATACGCAGTATTTT. Its translation: CASSPTGTSGGTDTQYF.

The J gene is TRBJ1-1, the V gene TRBV10-3; TRBD1 matches at 7 bases. Losses at the gene ends were 7 bases for V and 1 base for J; bases not matched to a gene: 3. This CDR3 has 13 residues. The germline V gene encodes CDR1 ENHRY and CDR2 SYGVKD. The CDR3 region has the DNA TGTGCCATCAACCGGGACAGGAACACTGAAGCTTTCTTT. It encodes CAINRDRNTEAFF.

The chain joins TRBV29-1 to TRBJ2-7; D not certain. Per germline, CDR1 SQVTM and CDR2 ANQGSEA. The V end lost 5 bases, the J end lost 0 bases, and 5 bases lay between the germline ends. This CDR3 is built from 11 residues. The CDR3 is CSVRFSYEQYF. The DNA of the CDR3 is TGCAGCGTTCGTTTCTCCTACGAGCAGTACTTC.

This chain uses TRBV4-1 with TRBJ2-1, with a possible D match to TRBD2 (5 bases). Germline V gene data show CDR1 as MGHRA and CDR2 as YSYEKL. The CDR3 is made up of 15 amino acids. V lost 0 bases and J 10 bases, leaving 16 bases between the germline ends. CDR3 DNA sequence: TGCGCCAGCAGCCAAGACCGCGGGCTAGTAAGCGAGCAGTTCTTC. Its translation: CASSQDRGLVSEQFF.

CDR3 sequence (DNA): TGCGCCAGCAGTGCTGGAGGGGGGGCCCCAGATACGCAGTATTTT. Its translation is CASSAGGGAPDTQYF. The gene calls are TRBV10-2 and TRBJ2-3, with D possibly TRBD2 on 7 matching bases. The CDR3 length is 15 residues. From germline, CDR1 is WSHSY and CDR2 SAAADI. The V gene lost 4 bases and the J gene lost 4 bases, with 15 bases spanning the gap.

This chain uses TRBV28 with TRBJ2-5; 8 bases match TRBD2. V dropped 7 bases and J dropped 1; count of bases not matched to a gene: 2. This CDR3 is built from 13 residues. The germline CDR1 and CDR2 sequences are MDHEN and SYDVKM. CDR3 in DNA: TGTGCCAGCACCGCGGGGGGCCAAGAGACCCAGTACTTC. Translation: CASTAGGQETQYF.

A single count supports this clone. CDR3 in amino acids: CASSLGQGGGNTIYF. In DNA form, the CDR3 reads TGTGCCAGCAGTCTCGGACAGGGGGGAGGAAACACCATATATTTT. The chain joins TRBV2 to TRBJ1-3; 10 positions agree with TRBD1. Per the germline V gene, CDR1 is SNHLY and CDR2 is FYNNEI. This CDR3 has 15 amino acids. V shed 5 bases and J 4 bases; nucleotides not matched to a gene: 5.

A word on this clone: The sample contains more than one DNA sequence encoding this CDR3. The chain links TRBV4-1 to TRBJ2-3, with a possible D match to TRBD1 (6 bases). The CDR3 runs 14 residues. The V end lost 2 bases, the J end lost 4 bases, and 10 bases lay between the germline ends. Germline CDR1 and CDR2: MGHRA and YSYEKL. CDR3 loop: CASSQSPGADTQYF. The CDR3, as DNA: TGCGCCAGCAGCCAATCCCCAGGGGCAGATACGCAGTATTTT.

In this sample, this clone turned up once. The chain combines TRBV5-1 with TRBJ2-4, with 7 nucleotides matching TRBD2. Trimming at V came to 5 bases and at J to 5 bases, leaving 10 bases not matched to a gene. This CDR3 contains 15 residues. Germline V gene lookup returns CDR1 SGHRS and CDR2 YFSETQ. The CDR3 here is CASRRGGGTENIQYF. The CDR3 coding sequence is TGCGCCAGCAGAAGGGGCGGGGGAACCGAAAACATTCAGTACTTC.

V gene TRBV18 combines with J gene TRBJ2-5, with D perhaps TRBD2 (6 bases). The CDR3 contains 13 residues. The V end lost 2 bases, the J end lost 6 bases, and 10 bases lay between the germline ends. Germline V gene sequence: CDR1 KGHSH, CDR2 LQKENI. The CDR3 nucleotides are TGTGCCAGCTCACCAAAGGGAGGAAAGACCCAGTACTTC. Translation: CASSPKGGKTQYF.

This chain uses TRBV4-2 with TRBJ1-2; TRBD1 matches at 7 bases. Germline loops: CDR1 LGHNA, CDR2 YNFKEQ. The CDR3 is made up of 15 amino acids. J gave up 3 bases and V 6 bases, and 10 bases lay outside the gene matches. The CDR3 DNA sequence: TGTGCCAGCAGTCACAACAGGGGTCGCGACTATGGCTACACCTTC. Protein sequence: CASSHNRGRDYGYTF.

The J gene is TRBJ2-2, the V gene TRBV2; no clear D. V was clipped by 7 bases and J by 6 bases, with 15 bases between them. This CDR3 comprises 14 residues. CDR1 SNHLY and CDR2 FYNNEI come from the germline V gene. The CDR3 bases are TGTGCCAGCAAGGTGGGCCTCGGATCCGGGGAGCTGTTTTTT. It is translated as CASKVGLGSGELFF.

V is TRBV3-1 (or the pseudogene TRBV3-2) and J is TRBJ1-1; 7 bases agree with TRBD1. Germline V gene data show CDR1 as LGHDT and CDR2 as YNNKEL (reference sequence). With V trimmed by 2 bases and J by 6 bases, 9 bases remained unmatched. The CDR3 has 15 amino acids. The CDR3 DNA sequence: TGTGCCAGCAGCCAATTAACCAGGGGGATCGCTGAAGCTTTCTTT. Protein sequence: CASSQLTRGIAEAFF.

V gene TRBV19 combines with J gene TRBJ2-1; 14 positions agree with TRBD2. The length of the CDR3 is 19 residues. CDR1 LNHDA and CDR2 SQIVND come from the germline V gene (reference sequence). The junction had 19 bases not matched to a gene; V was cut back by 6 bases and J by 9 bases. The DNA for the CDR3 is TGTGCCAGTAGGGTCAGACAGGGTAAAGGACTAGCGGGGGGAGGTGAGCAGTTCTTC. As protein: CASRVRQGKGLAGGGEQFF. Combining the CDR3 with reference TRBV19 and TRBJ2-1 gives the whole variable domain DGGITQSPKYLFRKEGQNVTLSCEQNLNHDAMYWYRQDPGQGLRLIYYSQIVNDFQKGDIAEGYSVSREKKESFPLTVTSAQKNPTAFYLCASRVRQGKGLAGGGEQFFGPGTRLTVL.

The rearrangement links TRBV29-1 to TRBJ2-5; maybe TRBD2 (6 bases). Trimming removed 0 bases from V and 5 bases from J, with 10 bases in between. The CDR3 sequence is 13 residues long. Germline CDR1 reads SQVTM; CDR2 reads ANQGSEA. The CDR3 DNA reads TGCAGCGTTGAAGACTTCCGGGGGGAGACCCAGTACTTC. Translating gives CSVEDFRGETQYF.